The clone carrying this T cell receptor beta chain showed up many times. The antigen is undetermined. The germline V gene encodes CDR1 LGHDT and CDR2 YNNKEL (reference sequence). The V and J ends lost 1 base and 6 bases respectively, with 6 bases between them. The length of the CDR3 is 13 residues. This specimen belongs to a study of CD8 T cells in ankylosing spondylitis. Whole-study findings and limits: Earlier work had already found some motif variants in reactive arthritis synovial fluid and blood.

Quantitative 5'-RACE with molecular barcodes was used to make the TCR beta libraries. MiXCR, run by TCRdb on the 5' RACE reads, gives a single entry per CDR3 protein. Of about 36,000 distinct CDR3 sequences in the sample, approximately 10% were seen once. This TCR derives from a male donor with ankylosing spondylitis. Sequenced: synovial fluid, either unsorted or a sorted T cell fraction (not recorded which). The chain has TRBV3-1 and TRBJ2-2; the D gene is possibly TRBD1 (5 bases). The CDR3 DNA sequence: TGTGCCAGCAGCCAAGGCAGGGCCGGGGAGCTGTTTTTT. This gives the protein CASSQGRAGELFF.